The text below deals with one T cell receptor (beta chain). This record belongs to a study of blood T cell repertoires in COVID-19. Clones were sequenced by immunoSEQ multiplex PCR, and TCRdb holds only the in-frame ones, with some missing. The sample has roughly 74,000 clones, about 83% seen once; the top ten hold around 35%. The germline CDR1 and CDR2 sequences are LNHDA and SQIVND (reference sequence). The V and J ends lost 3 bases and 4 bases respectively, with 12 bases between them. CDR3 size: 14 residues. The genes are TRBV19 and TRBJ1-2, with D possibly TRBD1 on 6 matching bases. The TCR sequence derives from a man between 65 and 85 years old with acute or convalescent COVID-19. The sequencing input was peripheral blood. In DNA form, the CDR3 reads TGTGCCAGTAGTATCGAGGACAGCCTCTATGGCTACACCTTC. It is translated as CASSIEDSLYGYTF.